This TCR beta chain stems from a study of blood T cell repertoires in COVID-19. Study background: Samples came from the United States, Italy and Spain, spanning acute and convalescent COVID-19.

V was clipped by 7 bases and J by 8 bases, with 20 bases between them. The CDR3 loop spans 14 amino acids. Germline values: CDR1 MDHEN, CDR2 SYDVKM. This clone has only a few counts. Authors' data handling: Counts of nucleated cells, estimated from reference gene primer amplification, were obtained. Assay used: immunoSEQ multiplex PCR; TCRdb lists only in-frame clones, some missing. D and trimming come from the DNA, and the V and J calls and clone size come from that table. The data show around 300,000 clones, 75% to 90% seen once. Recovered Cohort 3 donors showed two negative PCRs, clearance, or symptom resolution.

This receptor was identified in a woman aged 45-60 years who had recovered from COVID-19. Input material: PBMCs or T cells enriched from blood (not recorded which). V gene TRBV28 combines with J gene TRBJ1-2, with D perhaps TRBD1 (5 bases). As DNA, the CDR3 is TGTGCCAGCACCGATACACGGGGGATCAGGGGCTACACCTTC. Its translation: CASTDTRGIRGYTF.